These 8 T cell receptor beta chains originate from one sample sequenced in a study of T cell repertoires in cytomegalovirus infection. TCRdb re-called the reads through MiXCR, storing one row per CDR3 protein. The sample consists of approximately 910,000 distinct CDR3 sequences, approximately 31% of them appearing once. Their cognate antigens are unknown. Sequenced here: cultured CD8+ T cells from PBMCs, sampled from culture after CMV antigen stimulation. These receptors all come from a human donor in good health (CMV status not recorded). Some clones in this sample may be carry-over from other donors' samples.

This clonotype was picked up a small number of times. The chain's CDR3 is CASSLAGVDYGYTF. The CDR3 DNA sequence: TGTGCCAGCAGCTTGGCAGGAGTTGACTATGGCTACACCTTC. The genes are TRBV5-4 and TRBJ1-2; D not resolved. From germline, CDR1 is SGHNT and CDR2 YYREEE (reference sequence). The CDR3 spans 14 residues. Trimming removed 0 bases from V and 3 bases from J, with 9 bases in between.

The chain carries TRBV2 and TRBJ1-2, with D uncertain. Trimming removed 1 base at V and 7 bases at J, with 7 bases between. This CDR3 is 12 amino acids long. CDR1 is SNHLY and CDR2 is FYNNEI in the germline V gene. DNA of the CDR3: TGTGCCAGCAGTGAAGGGATTGTTGGCTACACCTTC. Translating gives CASSEGIVGYTF.

This clonotype was counted a few times. V usage is TRBV7-9 and J usage is TRBJ1-2, with 8 bases that match TRBD1. Germline V gene sequence: CDR1 SEHNR, CDR2 FQNEAQ (reference sequence). The CDR3 spans 14 residues. V gave up 2 bases and J gave up 14 bases; unmatched junction bases: 13. This CDR3 reads CASSLWLTGEGPTF. The CDR3 DNA sequence: TGTGCCAGCAGCTTATGGCTGACAGGGGAGGGTCCTACCTTC.

This clonotype was seen only a few times. V is TRBV19 and J is TRBJ2-1; 7 nucleotides agree with TRBD2. Per the germline V gene, CDR1 is LNHDA and CDR2 is SQIVND (reference sequence). Trimming removed 8 bases from V and 6 bases from J; junction bases left unmatched: 16. The CDR3 totals 16 residues. The CDR3 bases are TGTGCCAGTGGTGCGTTCGAGCGGGGAGGGGTCAATGAGCAGTTCTTC. Translation: CASGAFERGGVNEQFF.

The chain recombines TRBV6-1 with TRBJ1-1, with a possible D match to TRBD1 (5 bases). The germline gives CDR1 MNHNS, CDR2 SASEGT. Trimming stripped 1 base from V and 4 bases from J, with 13 bases between. The CDR3 runs 15 residues. The CDR3 nucleotides read TGTGCCAGCAGTGAAGAGGCAGGGCGGCCCACTGAAGCTTTCTTT. Its protein product is CASSEEAGRPTEAFF.

The gene calls are TRBV2 and TRBJ2-6; D unclear. V gave up 3 bases and J gave up 0 bases, with 9 bases separating them. CDR3 size: 16 residues. Germline CDR1 SNHLY, CDR2 FYNNEI. CDR3 coding DNA: TGTGCCAGCAGTGACCGGAGTTCCTCTGGGGCCAACGTCCTGACTTTC. Protein sequence: CASSDRSSSGANVLTF.

The gene calls are TRBV27 and TRBJ1-5; D is undetermined. V lost 2 bases, J lost 7 bases, and 9 bases lay in between. The CDR3 is 13 amino acids. The V gene's germline CDR1 is MNHEY and CDR2 SMNVEV (reference sequence). The CDR3 is CASSLIPPQPQHF. Written as DNA, the CDR3 is TGTGCCAGCAGTTTAATTCCCCCCCAGCCCCAGCATTTT.

This clonotype was seen ten or more times. The chain joins TRBV12-3 or TRBV12-4 to TRBJ1-1; 7 bases line up with TRBD1. V shed 6 bases and J 5 bases; nucleotides not matched to a gene: 9. The CDR3 has 14 amino acids. Here the CDR3 reads CASSSTGVYTEAFF. The CDR3 DNA reads as TGTGCCAGCAGCTCTACAGGGGTTTATACTGAAGCTTTCTTT.